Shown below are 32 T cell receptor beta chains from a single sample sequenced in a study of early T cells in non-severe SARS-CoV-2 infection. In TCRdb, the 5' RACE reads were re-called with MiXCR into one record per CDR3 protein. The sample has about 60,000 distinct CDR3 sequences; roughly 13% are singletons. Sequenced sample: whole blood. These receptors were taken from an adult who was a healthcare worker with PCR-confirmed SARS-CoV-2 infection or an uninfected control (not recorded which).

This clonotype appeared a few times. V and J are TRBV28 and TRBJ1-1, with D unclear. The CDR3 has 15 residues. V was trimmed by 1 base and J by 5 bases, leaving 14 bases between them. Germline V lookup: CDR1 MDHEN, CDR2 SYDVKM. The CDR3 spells CASSLYPDSRTEAFF. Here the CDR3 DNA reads TGTGCCAGCAGTTTATACCCGGACTCGAGGACTGAAGCTTTCTTT.

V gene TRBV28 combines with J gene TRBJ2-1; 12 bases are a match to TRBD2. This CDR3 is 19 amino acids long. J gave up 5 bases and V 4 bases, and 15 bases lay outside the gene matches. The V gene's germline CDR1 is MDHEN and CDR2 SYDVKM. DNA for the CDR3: TGTGCCAGCAGTTATCTGGGTGGACTAGCGGGGCCGCGGGACAATGAGCAGTTCTTC. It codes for CASSYLGGLAGPRDNEQFF. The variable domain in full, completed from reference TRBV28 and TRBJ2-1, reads DVKVTQSSRYLVKRTGEKVFLECVQDMDHENMFWYRQDPGLGLRLIYFSYDVKMKEKGDIPEGYSVSREKKERFSLILESASTNQTSMYLCASSYLGGLAGPRDNEQFFGPGTRLTVL.

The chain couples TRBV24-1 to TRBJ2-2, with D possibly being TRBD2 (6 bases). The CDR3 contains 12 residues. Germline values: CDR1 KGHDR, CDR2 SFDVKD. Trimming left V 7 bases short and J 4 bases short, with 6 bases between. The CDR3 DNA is TGTGCCACCAGGACTAGCACCGGGGAGCTGTTTTTT. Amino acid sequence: CATRTSTGELFF.

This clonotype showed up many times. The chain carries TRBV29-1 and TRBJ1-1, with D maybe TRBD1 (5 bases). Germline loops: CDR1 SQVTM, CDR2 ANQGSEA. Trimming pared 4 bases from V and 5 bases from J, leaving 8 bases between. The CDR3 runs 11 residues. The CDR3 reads CSVVGTTEAFF. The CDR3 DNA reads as TGCAGCGTTGTAGGGACGACTGAAGCTTTCTTT.

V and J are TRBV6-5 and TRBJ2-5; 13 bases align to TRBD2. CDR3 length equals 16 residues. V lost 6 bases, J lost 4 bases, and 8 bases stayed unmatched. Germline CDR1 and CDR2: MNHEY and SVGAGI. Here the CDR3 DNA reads TGTGCCAGCAGGACCGGGACTAGCGGGGTGCTAGAGACCCAGTACTTC. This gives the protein CASRTGTSGVLETQYF.

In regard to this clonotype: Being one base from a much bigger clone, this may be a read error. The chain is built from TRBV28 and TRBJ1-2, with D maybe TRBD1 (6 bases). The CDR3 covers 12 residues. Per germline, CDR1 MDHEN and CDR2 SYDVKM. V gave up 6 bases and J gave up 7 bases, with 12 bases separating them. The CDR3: CASRSDSPGYTF. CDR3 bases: TGTGCCAGCAGATCGGACAGCCCTGGCTACACCTTC.

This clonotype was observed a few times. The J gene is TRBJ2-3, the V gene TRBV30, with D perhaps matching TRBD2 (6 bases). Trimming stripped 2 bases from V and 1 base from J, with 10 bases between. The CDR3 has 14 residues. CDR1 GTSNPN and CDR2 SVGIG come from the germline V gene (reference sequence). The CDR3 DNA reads TGTGCCTGGAGTATTGGCGGGGGCACAGATACGCAGTATTTT. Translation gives CAWSIGGGTDTQYF.

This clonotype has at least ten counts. This CDR3 is CATANPGTGGDTQYF. The DNA for the CDR3 is TGTGCCACGGCTAACCCGGGGACAGGGGGGGATACGCAGTATTTT. J is TRBJ2-3 and V is TRBV10-3; 11 bases match TRBD1. The junction had 12 bases not matched to a gene; V was cut back by 10 bases and J by 6 bases. This CDR3 is 15 amino acids long. Germline V gives CDR1 ENHRY, CDR2 SYGVKD.

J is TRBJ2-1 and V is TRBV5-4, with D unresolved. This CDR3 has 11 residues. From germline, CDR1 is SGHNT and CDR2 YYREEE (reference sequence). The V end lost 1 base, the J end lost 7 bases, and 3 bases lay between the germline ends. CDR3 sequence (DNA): TGTGCCAGCAGCTTGCCGAATGAGCAGTTCTTC. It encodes CASSLPNEQFF. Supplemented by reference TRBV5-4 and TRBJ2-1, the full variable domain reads ETGVTQSPTHLIKTRGQQVTLRCSSQSGHNTVSWYQQALGQGPQFIFQYYREEENGRGNFPPRFSGLQFPNYSSELNVNALELDDSALYLCASSLPNEQFFGPGTRLTVL.

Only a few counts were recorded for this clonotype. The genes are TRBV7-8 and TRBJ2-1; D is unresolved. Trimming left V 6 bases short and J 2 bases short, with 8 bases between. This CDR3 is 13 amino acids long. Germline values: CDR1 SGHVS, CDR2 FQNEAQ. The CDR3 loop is CASRPVAYNEQFF. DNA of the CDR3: TGTGCCAGCAGACCGGTCGCCTACAATGAGCAGTTCTTC.

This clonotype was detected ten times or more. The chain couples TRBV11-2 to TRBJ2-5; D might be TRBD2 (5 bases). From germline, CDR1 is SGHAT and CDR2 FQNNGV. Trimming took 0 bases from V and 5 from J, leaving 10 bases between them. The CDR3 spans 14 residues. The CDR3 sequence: CASSLDRRGETQYF. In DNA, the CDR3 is TGTGCCAGCAGCTTAGACCGACGAGGGGAGACCCAGTACTTC.

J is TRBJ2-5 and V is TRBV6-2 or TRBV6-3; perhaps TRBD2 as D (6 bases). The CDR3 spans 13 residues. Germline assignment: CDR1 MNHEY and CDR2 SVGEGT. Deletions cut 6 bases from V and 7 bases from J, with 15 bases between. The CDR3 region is CASSPLRAGTQYF. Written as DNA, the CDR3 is TGTGCCAGCAGCCCCCTGAGAGCGGGGACCCAGTACTTC.

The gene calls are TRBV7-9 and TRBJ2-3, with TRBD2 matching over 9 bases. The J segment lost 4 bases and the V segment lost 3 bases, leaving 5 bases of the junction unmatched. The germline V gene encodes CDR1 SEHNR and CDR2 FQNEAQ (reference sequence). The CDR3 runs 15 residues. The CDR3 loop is CASSFQAGGPDTQYF. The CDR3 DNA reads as TGTGCCAGCAGCTTTCAAGCGGGGGGACCAGATACGCAGTATTTT.

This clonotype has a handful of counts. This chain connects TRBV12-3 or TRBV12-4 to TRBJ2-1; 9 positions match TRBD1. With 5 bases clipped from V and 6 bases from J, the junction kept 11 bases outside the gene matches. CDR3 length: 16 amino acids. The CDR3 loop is CASSPETGGPPNEQFF. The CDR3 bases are TGTGCCAGCAGTCCCGAAACAGGGGGCCCCCCCAATGAGCAGTTCTTC.

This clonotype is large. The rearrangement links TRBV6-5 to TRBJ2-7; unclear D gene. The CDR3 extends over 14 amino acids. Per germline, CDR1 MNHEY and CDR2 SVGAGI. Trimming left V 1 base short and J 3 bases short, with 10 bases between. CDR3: CASSYLQLGYEQYF. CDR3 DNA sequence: TGTGCCAGCAGTTACTTGCAGCTGGGCTACGAGCAGTACTTC.

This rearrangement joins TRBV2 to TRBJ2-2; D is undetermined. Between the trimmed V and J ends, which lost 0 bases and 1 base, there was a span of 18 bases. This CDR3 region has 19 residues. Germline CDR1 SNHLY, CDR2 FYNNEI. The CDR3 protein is CASSEAYYDPVRNTGELFF. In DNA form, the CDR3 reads TGTGCCAGCAGTGAAGCATACTACGATCCGGTGCGGAACACCGGGGAGCTGTTTTTT.

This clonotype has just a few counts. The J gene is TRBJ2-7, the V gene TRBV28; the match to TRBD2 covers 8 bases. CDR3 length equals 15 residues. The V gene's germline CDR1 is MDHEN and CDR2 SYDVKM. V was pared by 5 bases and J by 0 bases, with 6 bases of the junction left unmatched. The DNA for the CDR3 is TGTGCCAGCAGTCCCGGGGGGGCCCACTCCTACGAGCAGTACTTC. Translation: CASSPGGAHSYEQYF. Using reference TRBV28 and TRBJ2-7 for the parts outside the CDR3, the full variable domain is DVKVTQSSRYLVKRTGEKVFLECVQDMDHENMFWYRQDPGLGLRLIYFSYDVKMKEKGDIPEGYSVSREKKERFSLILESASTNQTSMYLCASSPGGAHSYEQYFGPGTRLTVT.

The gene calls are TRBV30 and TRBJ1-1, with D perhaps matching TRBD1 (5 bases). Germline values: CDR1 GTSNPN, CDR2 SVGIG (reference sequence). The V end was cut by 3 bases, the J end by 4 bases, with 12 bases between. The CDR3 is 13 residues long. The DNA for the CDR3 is TGTGCCTGGAGCCCCGGGGGGTCCACTGAAGCTTTCTTT. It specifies CAWSPGGSTEAFF.

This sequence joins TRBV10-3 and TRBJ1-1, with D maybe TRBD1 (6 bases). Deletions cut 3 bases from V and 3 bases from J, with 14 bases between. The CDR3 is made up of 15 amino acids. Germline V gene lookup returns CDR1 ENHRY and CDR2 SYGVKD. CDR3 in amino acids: CAISDPVDRDTEAFF. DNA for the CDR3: TGTGCCATCAGTGACCCAGTGGACAGAGACACTGAAGCTTTCTTT.

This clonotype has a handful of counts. CDR3 sequence: CASSHLGLASTGELFF. The DNA of the CDR3 is TGCGCCAGCAGCCATTTGGGACTAGCGAGCACCGGGGAGCTGTTTTTT. The V call is TRBV4-1, the J call TRBJ2-2; TRBD2 matches at 10 bases. Trimming cost V 3 bases and J 4 bases; bases outside gene matches: 5. The germline gives CDR1 MGHRA, CDR2 YSYEKL. The CDR3 is 16 amino acids.

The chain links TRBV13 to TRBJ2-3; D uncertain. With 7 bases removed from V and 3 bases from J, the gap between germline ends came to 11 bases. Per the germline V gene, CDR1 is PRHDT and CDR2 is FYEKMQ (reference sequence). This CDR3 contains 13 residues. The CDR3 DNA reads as TGTGCCAGCACAAACAGACTTACAGATACGCAGTATTTT. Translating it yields CASTNRLTDTQYF.

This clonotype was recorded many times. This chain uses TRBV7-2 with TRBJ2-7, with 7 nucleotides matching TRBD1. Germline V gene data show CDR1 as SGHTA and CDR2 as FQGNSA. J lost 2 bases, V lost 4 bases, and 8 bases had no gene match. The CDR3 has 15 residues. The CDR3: CASSSTGAQAYEQYF. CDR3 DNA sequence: TGTGCCAGCAGCTCTACAGGGGCTCAGGCCTACGAGCAGTACTTC. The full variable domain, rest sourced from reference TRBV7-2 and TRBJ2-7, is GAGVSQSPSNKVTEKGKDVELRCDPISGHTALYWYRQSLGQGLEFLIYFQGNSAPDKSGLPSDRFSAERTGGSVSTLTIQRTQQEDSAVYLCASSSTGAQAYEQYFGPGTRLTVT.

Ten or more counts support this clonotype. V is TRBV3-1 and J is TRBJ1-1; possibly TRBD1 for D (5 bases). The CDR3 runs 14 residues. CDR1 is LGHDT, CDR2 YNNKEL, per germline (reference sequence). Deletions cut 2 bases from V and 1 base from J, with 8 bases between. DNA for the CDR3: TGTGCCAGCAGCCAAAATAGGGGGAACACTGAAGCTTTCTTT. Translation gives CASSQNRGNTEAFF.

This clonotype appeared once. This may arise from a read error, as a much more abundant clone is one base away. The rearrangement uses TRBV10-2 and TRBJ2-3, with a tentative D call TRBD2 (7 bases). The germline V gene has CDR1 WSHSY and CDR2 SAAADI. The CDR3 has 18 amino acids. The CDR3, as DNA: TGCACCAGCAGTGACAATCATTTCGGCGGGGGCAGCACAGATACGCAGTATTTT. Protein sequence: CTSSDNHFGGGSTDTQYF.

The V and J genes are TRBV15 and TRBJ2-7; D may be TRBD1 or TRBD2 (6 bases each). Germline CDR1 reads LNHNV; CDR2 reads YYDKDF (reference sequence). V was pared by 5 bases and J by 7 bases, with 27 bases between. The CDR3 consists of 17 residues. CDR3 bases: TGTGCCACCAGCTTGCTCAGCGGACAGTGGGGGGCTGGTGAGCAGTACTTC. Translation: CATSLLSGQWGAGEQYF.

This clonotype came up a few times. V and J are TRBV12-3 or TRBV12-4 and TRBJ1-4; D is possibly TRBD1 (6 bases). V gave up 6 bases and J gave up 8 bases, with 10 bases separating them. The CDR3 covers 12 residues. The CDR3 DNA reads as TGTGCCAGCAGGTCAGGGGAGGAAAAACTGTTTTTT. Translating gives CASRSGEEKLFF.

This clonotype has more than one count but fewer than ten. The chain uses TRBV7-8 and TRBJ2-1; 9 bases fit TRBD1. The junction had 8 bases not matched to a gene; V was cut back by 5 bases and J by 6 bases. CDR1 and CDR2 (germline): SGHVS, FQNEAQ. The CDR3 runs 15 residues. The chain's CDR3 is CASSRGQGGLNEQFF. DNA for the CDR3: TGTGCCAGCAGCCGGGGACAGGGTGGACTCAATGAGCAGTTCTTC.

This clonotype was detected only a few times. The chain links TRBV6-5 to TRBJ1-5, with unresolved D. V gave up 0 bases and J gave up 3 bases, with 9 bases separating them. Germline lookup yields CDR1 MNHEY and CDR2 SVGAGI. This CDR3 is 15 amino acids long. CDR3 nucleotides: TGTGCCAGCAGTTACTCATCAGGCACCAATCAGCCCCAGCATTTT. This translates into CASSYSSGTNQPQHF.

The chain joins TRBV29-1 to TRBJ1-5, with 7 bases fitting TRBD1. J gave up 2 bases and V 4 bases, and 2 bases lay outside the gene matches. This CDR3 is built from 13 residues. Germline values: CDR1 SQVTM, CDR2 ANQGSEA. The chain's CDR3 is CSVADRGNQPQHF. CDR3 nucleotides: TGCAGCGTTGCTGACAGGGGCAATCAGCCCCAGCATTTT.

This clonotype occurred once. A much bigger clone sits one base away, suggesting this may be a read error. This CDR3 reads CASSGTSGGQGGELFF. As DNA, the CDR3 is TGTGCCAGCAGTGGGACTAGCGGGGGTCAGGGCGGGGAGCTGTTTTTT. The chain links TRBV28 to TRBJ2-2, with 14 nucleotides matching TRBD2. The CDR3 contains 16 residues. Germline V gene sequence: CDR1 MDHEN, CDR2 SYDVKM. J gave up 7 bases and V 5 bases, and 6 bases lay outside the gene matches.

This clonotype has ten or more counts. CDR3 residues: CASSPSGTGVTDTQYF. CDR3 DNA sequence: TGTGCCAGCAGCCCATCCGGGACAGGGGTTACAGATACGCAGTATTTT. The chain combines TRBV5-4 with TRBJ2-3; 10 bases line up with TRBD1. With V trimmed by 4 bases and J by 3 bases, 8 bases remained unmatched. CDR3 size: 16 residues. Germline CDR1 reads SGHNT; CDR2 reads YYREEE (reference sequence).

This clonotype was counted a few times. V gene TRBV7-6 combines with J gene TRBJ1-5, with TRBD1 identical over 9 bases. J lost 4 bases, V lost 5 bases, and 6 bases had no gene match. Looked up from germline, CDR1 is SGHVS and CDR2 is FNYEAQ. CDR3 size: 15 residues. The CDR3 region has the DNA TGTGCCAGCAGCGGGGGACAGGGTAATAATCAGCCCCAGCATTTT. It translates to CASSGGQGNNQPQHF.